A selection of T cell receptor beta chains follows, all from one sample in a study of blood T cell repertoires in COVID-19. Method: immunoSEQ multiplex PCR; TCRdb's copy keeps in-frame clones and lacks some. The data hold around 61,000 clones, with 85% to 90% observed a single time. The sequenced sample consisted of peripheral blood. The source is a man between 60 and 70 years old with acute or convalescent COVID-19. The CDR3 runs from the conserved cysteine through the conserved F or W. Each record gives: CDR3 length, V gene, D gene, clone size, J gene, CDR3 DNA, CDR3 protein. The D gene is left open where the match is weak. The listing skips clone size in some rows; elsewhere it reads once, few, many or a size class.

length: 15; V: TRBV5-1; D: .; size: .; J: TRBJ1-3; DNA: TGCGCCAGCAGCCCCGAGGCGGTCACTGGAAACACCATATATTTT; CDR3: CASSPEAVTGNTIYF
length: 15; V: TRBV6-5; D: .; size: .; J: TRBJ1-1; DNA: TGTGCCAGCAGGGGTTCGGCGGGCATGAACACTGAAGCTTTCTTT; CDR3: CASRGSAGMNTEAFF
length: 16; V: TRBV6-1; D: TRBD2; size: .; J: TRBJ2-3; DNA: TGTGCCAGCAGTGAACGCGGGGGGGGGAGCACAGATACGCAGTATTTT; CDR3: CASSERGGGSTDTQYF
length: 13; V: TRBV5-1; D: TRBD2; size: .; J: TRBJ2-3; DNA: TGCGCCAGCAGCACGGGGGGACCAGATACGCAGTATTTT; CDR3: CASSTGGPDTQYF
length: 15; V: TRBV27; D: .; size: .; J: TRBJ2-7; DNA: TGTGCCAGCATCGAAAGCCTAGTGCGAGACTACGAGCAGTACTTC; CDR3: CASIESLVRDYEQYF
length: 15; V: TRBV2; D: TRBD1; size: .; J: TRBJ1-3; DNA: TGTGCCAGCAGTGTTAGACAGGGCGCTGGAAACACCATATATTTT; CDR3: CASSVRQGAGNTIYF
length: 18; V: TRBV19; D: TRBD2; size: .; J: TRBJ2-7; DNA: TGTGCCAGTAGTGTCAAATCCGGGACTAGCGGGGAGTCCTACGAGCAGTACTTC; CDR3: CASSVKSGTSGESYEQYF
length: 16; V: TRBV5-1; D: TRBD2; size: .; J: TRBJ2-5; DNA: TGCGCCAGCAGCTTGGCCGGCGGGGGGGCAGGAGAGACCCAGTACTTC; CDR3: CASSLAGGGAGETQYF
length: 15; V: TRBV5-1; D: .; size: .; J: TRBJ2-3; DNA: TGCGCCAGCAGCTTGGGATGGGACAACACAGATACGCAGTATTTT; CDR3: CASSLGWDNTDTQYF
length: 14; V: TRBV23-1; D: TRBD2; size: .; J: TRBJ2-1; DNA: TGCGCCAGCAGGGCCGGGGGGACGTACAATGAGCAGTTCTTC; CDR3: CASRAGGTYNEQFF
length: 17; V: TRBV4-1; D: TRBD1; size: .; J: TRBJ1-2; DNA: TGCGCCAGCAGGAAGTCCGTGATGGACAGGATGAACTATGGCTACACCTTC; CDR3: CASRKSVMDRMNYGYTF
length: 14; V: TRBV6-1; D: .; size: .; J: TRBJ2-1; DNA: TGTGCCAGCAGTGAAGCGCTGTTGGCCAATGAGCAGTTCTTC; CDR3: CASSEALLANEQFF
length: 14; V: TRBV5-1; D: .; size: few; J: TRBJ1-2; DNA: TGCGCCAGCAGCTTGTGGCAGGGTGGAAATGGCTACACCTTC; CDR3: CASSLWQGGNGYTF
length: 13; V: TRBV30; D: .; size: .; J: TRBJ1-1; DNA: TGTGCCTGGAGTTGGGGCGTGAACACTGAAGCTTTCTTT; CDR3: CAWSWGVNTEAFF
length: 14; V: TRBV6-5; D: TRBD1; size: .; J: TRBJ1-1; DNA: TGTGCCAGCAGTCCACAGGGGGTTGGCACTGAAGCTTTCTTT; CDR3: CASSPQGVGTEAFF
length: 16; V: TRBV11-2; D: TRBD2; size: .; J: TRBJ2-3; DNA: TGTGCCAGCAGCTCGGGACTAGCGGGGGGGCCAGATACGCAGTATTTT; CDR3: CASSSGLAGGPDTQYF
length: 16; V: TRBV13; D: TRBD1; size: .; J: TRBJ1-2; DNA: TGTGCCAGCAGCTCCCAACAGGGGGCGTGGTTCTATGGCTACACCTTC; CDR3: CASSSQQGAWFYGYTF
length: 14; V: TRBV27; D: TRBD1; size: .; J: TRBJ1-1; DNA: TGTGCCAGCAGTCTCGGGACAGGGGACACTGAAGCTTTCTTT; CDR3: CASSLGTGDTEAFF
length: 15; V: TRBV5-6; D: .; size: .; J: TRBJ1-4; DNA: TGTGCCAGCAGCTTGTTGCGGGGGGCGAGTGAAAAACTGTTTTTT; CDR3: CASSLLRGASEKLFF
length: 17; V: TRBV3-1/TRBV3-2; D: .; size: .; J: TRBJ1-5; DNA: TGTGCCAGCAGCCAAAGGGGCGCCAGTCCTCTGCATCAGCCCCAGCATTTT; CDR3: CASSQRGASPLHQPQHF
length: 14; V: TRBV6-1; D: TRBD1; size: .; J: TRBJ1-1; DNA: TGTGCCAGCAGTGAACCCCGGGACAGGGGATTAGCTTTCTTT; CDR3: CASSEPRDRGLAFF
length: 13; V: TRBV14; D: .; size: .; J: TRBJ2-2; DNA: TGTGCCACCCGGCGGGCGAACACCGGGGAGCTGTTTTTT; CDR3: CATRRANTGELFF
length: 14; V: TRBV3-1/TRBV3-2; D: .; size: .; J: TRBJ1-2; DNA: TGTGCCAGCAGCCAAGATCAAGGGCAGGGTGGCTACACCTTC; CDR3: CASSQDQGQGGYTF
length: 15; V: TRBV7-8; D: TRBD1; size: .; J: TRBJ1-1; DNA: TGTGCCAGCAGCTTAGAGGACAGGGGGCTCCCTGAAGCTTTCTTT; CDR3: CASSLEDRGLPEAFF
length: 17; V: TRBV18; D: TRBD2; size: .; J: TRBJ2-1; DNA: TGTGCCAGCTCACCCGTACCGGGACTAGGATCATACAATGAGCAGTTCTTC; CDR3: CASSPVPGLGSYNEQFF
length: 16; V: TRBV3-1/TRBV3-2; D: TRBD2; size: .; J: TRBJ2-5; DNA: TGTGCCAGCAGCCAAGGTGTAGCGGGGGGGCAAGAGACCCAGTACTTC; CDR3: CASSQGVAGGQETQYF
length: 15; V: TRBV7-9; D: TRBD1; size: once; J: TRBJ2-3; DNA: TGTGCCAGCAGCTTTGACAGGGGGGGTATAGATACGCAGTATTTT; CDR3: CASSFDRGGIDTQYF
length: 17; V: TRBV7-2; D: TRBD2; size: .; J: TRBJ2-3; DNA: TGTGCCAGCAGCTTAGGGGGGACTAGCGGGCGCACAGATACGCAGTATTTT; CDR3: CASSLGGTSGRTDTQYF
length: 13; V: TRBV10-3; D: .; size: .; J: TRBJ2-7; DNA: TGTGCCATCAGTGATGGGACTGTGGTGGGGCAGTACTTC; CDR3: CAISDGTVVGQYF
length: 15; V: TRBV5-5; D: .; size: once; J: TRBJ1-5; DNA: TGTGCCAGCAGCTTCCAACTTAGAGGCAATCAGCCCCAGCATTTT; CDR3: CASSFQLRGNQPQHF
length: 15; V: TRBV19; D: TRBD1; size: .; J: TRBJ1-2; DNA: TGTGCCAGTAGTACTCCCGGGACAGGGGGCCTTGGCTACACCTTC; CDR3: CASSTPGTGGLGYTF
length: 16; V: TRBV19; D: .; size: .; J: TRBJ1-3; DNA: TGTGCCAGTAGTGGGCATGGGGGGTCTACTGGAAACACCATATATTTT; CDR3: CASSGHGGSTGNTIYF
length: 18; V: TRBV5-1; D: TRBD2; size: .; J: TRBJ2-1; DNA: TGCGCCAGCAGCTTGGAACCTTGGGGGGGGACCTACTACAATGAGCAGTTCTTC; CDR3: CASSLEPWGGTYYNEQFF
length: 20; V: TRBV9; D: TRBD1; size: .; J: TRBJ2-6; DNA: TGTGCCAGCAGCCCCTCATCCCGGGACAGGTTCTCCTCTGGGGCCAACGTCCTGACTTTC; CDR3: CASSPSSRDRFSSGANVLTF
length: 13; V: TRBV6-2/TRBV6-3; D: TRBD1; size: .; J: TRBJ1-1; DNA: TGTGCCAGCAGCTCCGGGACAGGGTCTGAAGCTTTCTTT; CDR3: CASSSGTGSEAFF
length: 14; V: TRBV4-1; D: TRBD2; size: .; J: TRBJ2-1; DNA: TGCGCCAGCAGCCCCCTAGCGGGAGACAATGAGCAGTTCTTC; CDR3: CASSPLAGDNEQFF
length: 16; V: TRBV5-1; D: .; size: few; J: TRBJ1-5; DNA: TGCGCCAGCAGCCTGTTTGGCAGGCCAGGTAGGCAGCCCCAGCATTTT; CDR3: CASSLFGRPGRQPQHF
length: 14; V: TRBV12-5; D: .; size: .; J: TRBJ1-3; DNA: TGTGCTAGTGGGTCAACAGGAGCTGGAAACACCATATATTTT; CDR3: CASGSTGAGNTIYF
length: 15; V: TRBV4-1; D: TRBD2; size: .; J: TRBJ2-7; DNA: TGCGCCAGCAGCGATCGACTAGCAAGTTCCCCCGAGCAGTACTTC; CDR3: CASSDRLASSPEQYF
length: 17; V: TRBV11-2; D: TRBD1; size: .; J: TRBJ2-1; DNA: TGTGCCAGCAGCTCACGACAGGGGGCATCCTCCTACAATGAGCAGTTCTTC; CDR3: CASSSRQGASSYNEQFF
length: 15; V: TRBV11-2; D: .; size: few; J: TRBJ1-1; DNA: TGTGCCAGCAGCTTATCATCACAGGCGAACACTGAAGCTTTCTTT; CDR3: CASSLSSQANTEAFF
length: 14; V: TRBV24-1; D: .; size: .; J: TRBJ1-1; DNA: TGTGCCACCAGTGACCCTCAACGCGGCACTGAAGCTTTCTTT; CDR3: CATSDPQRGTEAFF
length: 13; V: TRBV19; D: .; size: .; J: TRBJ2-2; DNA: TGTGCCAGTAAAGGGACAAACACCGGGGAGCTGTTTTTT; CDR3: CASKGTNTGELFF
length: 15; V: TRBV5-6; D: TRBD1; size: .; J: TRBJ2-1; DNA: TGTGCCAGCAGCCTAAAGGACAGGGGAATTAATGAGCAGTTCTTC; CDR3: CASSLKDRGINEQFF
length: 14; V: TRBV6-5; D: TRBD1; size: .; J: TRBJ1-3; DNA: TGTGCCAGCAGCGACAGGGGACTTGGAAACACCATATATTTT; CDR3: CASSDRGLGNTIYF
length: 11; V: TRBV13; D: .; size: .; J: TRBJ1-6; DNA: TGTGCCAGCAGCTCCGATTCACCCCTCCACTTT; CDR3: CASSSDSPLHF
length: 16; V: TRBV28; D: .; size: .; J: TRBJ1-5; DNA: TGTGCCAGCAGTTCGGGGGGAGGCAGGGGCAATCAGCCCCAGCATTTT; CDR3: CASSSGGGRGNQPQHF
length: 15; V: TRBV7-2; D: TRBD1; size: .; J: TRBJ2-1; DNA: TGTGCCAGCAGCCGGGACAGGGGGCGCTGGGATGAGCAGTTCTTC; CDR3: CASSRDRGRWDEQFF
length: 15; V: TRBV12-5; D: TRBD2; size: .; J: TRBJ2-3; DNA: TGTGCTAGTGGTTTAGGGCGGGGGAGCACAGATACGCAGTATTTT; CDR3: CASGLGRGSTDTQYF
length: 18; V: TRBV12-5; D: TRBD1; size: .; J: TRBJ1-2; DNA: TGTGCTAGTGGTTTGAATTTGGGACAGGGTTTCGTCAGCTATGGCTACACCTTC; CDR3: CASGLNLGQGFVSYGYTF